Sequencing of this T cell receptor beta chain was carried out in a study of blood T cells in healthy people across ages. The use of a sample-barcoded 5' primer and a J-beta primer mix characterized a second PCR of roughly 6 to 11 cycles. TCRdb re-called the 5' RACE reads with MiXCR, one entry per CDR3 protein. The table shows 800,000 to 950,000 distinct CDR3 sequences, with about 27% occurring only once. The germline CDR1 and CDR2 sequences are DFQATT and SNEGSKA (reference sequence). V lost 6 bases and J lost 8; bases outside the gene matches: 5. The CDR3 consists of 12 residues. Separately, the same data were catalogued under a study of T cells of mothers and their children.

This chain links TRBV20-1 with TRBJ2-1; 9 positions agree with TRBD2. Material: blood. This clonotype was obtained from a woman aged 40 to 55 in good health. The CDR3 sequence: CSANGLAHEQFF. The CDR3 DNA is TGCAGTGCCAACGGACTAGCGCATGAGCAGTTCTTC.